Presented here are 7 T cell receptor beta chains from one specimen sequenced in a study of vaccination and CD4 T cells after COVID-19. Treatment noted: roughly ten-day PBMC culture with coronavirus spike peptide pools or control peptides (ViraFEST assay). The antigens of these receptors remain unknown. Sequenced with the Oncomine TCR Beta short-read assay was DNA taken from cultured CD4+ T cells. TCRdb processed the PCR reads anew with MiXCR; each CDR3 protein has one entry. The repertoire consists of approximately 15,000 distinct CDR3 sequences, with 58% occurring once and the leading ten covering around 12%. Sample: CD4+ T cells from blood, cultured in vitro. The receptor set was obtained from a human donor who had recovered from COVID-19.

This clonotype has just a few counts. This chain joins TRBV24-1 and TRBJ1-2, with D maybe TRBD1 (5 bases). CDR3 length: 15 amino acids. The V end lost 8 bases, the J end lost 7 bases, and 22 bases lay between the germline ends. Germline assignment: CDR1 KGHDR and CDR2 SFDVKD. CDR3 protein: CATTGWGRPRRGYTF. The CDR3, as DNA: TGTGCCACCACTGGTTGGGGACGGCCCAGGCGTGGCTACACCTTC.

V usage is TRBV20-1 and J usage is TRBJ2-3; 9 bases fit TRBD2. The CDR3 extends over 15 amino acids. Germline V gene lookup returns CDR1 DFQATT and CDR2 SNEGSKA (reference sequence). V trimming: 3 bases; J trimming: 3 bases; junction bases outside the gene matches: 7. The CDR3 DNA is TGCAGTGCTAGTCGGCTAGCGGGGATTACAGATACGCAGTATTTT. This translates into CSASRLAGITDTQYF.

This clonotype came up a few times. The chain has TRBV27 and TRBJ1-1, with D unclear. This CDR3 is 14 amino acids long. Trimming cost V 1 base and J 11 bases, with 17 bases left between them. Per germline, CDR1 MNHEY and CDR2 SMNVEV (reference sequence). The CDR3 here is CASSLLVTPSKAFF. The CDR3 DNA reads TGTGCCAGCAGTTTATTGGTGACCCCGTCAAAGGCTTTCTTT.

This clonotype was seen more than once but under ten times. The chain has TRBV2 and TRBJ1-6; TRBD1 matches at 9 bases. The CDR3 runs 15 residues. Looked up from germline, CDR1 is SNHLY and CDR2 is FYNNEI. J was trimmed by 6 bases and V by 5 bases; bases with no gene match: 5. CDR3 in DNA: TGTGCCAGCAGTAGACAGGGGGGTGGTAATTCACCCCTCCACTTT. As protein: CASSRQGGGNSPLHF.

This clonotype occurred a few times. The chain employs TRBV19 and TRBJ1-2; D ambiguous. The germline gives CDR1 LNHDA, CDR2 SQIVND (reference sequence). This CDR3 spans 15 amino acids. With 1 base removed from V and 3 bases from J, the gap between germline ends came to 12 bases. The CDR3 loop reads CASSIVSGYDYGYTF. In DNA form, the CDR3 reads TGTGCCAGTAGTATAGTGTCGGGGTACGACTATGGCTACACCTTC.

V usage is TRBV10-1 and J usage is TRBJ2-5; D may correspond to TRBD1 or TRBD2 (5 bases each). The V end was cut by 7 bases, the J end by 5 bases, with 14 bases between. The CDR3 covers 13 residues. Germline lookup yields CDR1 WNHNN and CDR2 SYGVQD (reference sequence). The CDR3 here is CASKLGPRETQYF. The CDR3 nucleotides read TGCGCCAGCAAGCTGGGACCGAGGGAGACCCAGTACTTC.

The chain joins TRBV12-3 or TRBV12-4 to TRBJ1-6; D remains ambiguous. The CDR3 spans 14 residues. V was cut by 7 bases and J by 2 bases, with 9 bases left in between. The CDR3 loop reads CASTSGTYNSPLHF. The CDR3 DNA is TGTGCCAGCACCTCCGGGACCTATAATTCACCCCTCCACTTT.